A selection of T cell receptor beta chains follows, all from one sample in a study of shared clonotypes between healthy human individuals. The data were produced by immunoSEQ multiplex PCR, yet TCRdb's version contains in-frame clones alone and is incomplete. Of some 1,900,000 clones listed, roughly 94% are singletons. Sequencing was performed on naive CD8+ T cells sorted from blood. The receptors come from a man aged 18-30 years in good health. Both conserved end residues are part of each CDR3. The order of the fields is CDR3 DNA, CDR3 protein, V gene, CDR3 length, D gene, J gene, clone size. A D gene is named only where the DNA matches it firmly. Clone size is shown for a subset of rows, as once, few, many or a class of expanded clone.

CDR3nt: TGCGCCAGCTCCTCGCTAGCGGGAGGCCCAGCCTTGACCTACGAGCAGTACTTC; CDR3aa: CASSSLAGGPALTYEQYF; v_gene: TRBV4-1; len: 18; d_gene: TRBD2; j_gene: TRBJ2-7; abundance: NA
CDR3nt: TGCGCCAGCAGCCCTCTCCCCCAGGGAGGGGAGACCCAGTACTTC; CDR3aa: CASSPLPQGGETQYF; v_gene: TRBV4-1; len: 15; d_gene: TRBD2; j_gene: TRBJ2-5; abundance: NA
CDR3nt: TGTGCCAGCTCAACGGCAGCGGACAATGAGCAGTTCTTC; CDR3aa: CASSTAADNEQFF; v_gene: TRBV18; len: 13; d_gene: NA; j_gene: TRBJ2-1; abundance: NA
CDR3nt: TGCAGCGCCGGCGGAGGGTGGAATGAGCAGTTCTTC; CDR3aa: CSAGGGWNEQFF; v_gene: TRBV29-1; len: 12; d_gene: NA; j_gene: TRBJ2-1; abundance: NA
CDR3nt: TGTGCCAGCAGTTTTCGAGCGTATAATTCACCCCTCCACTTT; CDR3aa: CASSFRAYNSPLHF; v_gene: TRBV28; len: 14; d_gene: NA; j_gene: TRBJ1-6; abundance: NA
CDR3nt: TGTGCCAGCAGAGGGGGGGGCAATCAGCCCCAGCATTTT; CDR3aa: CASRGGGNQPQHF; v_gene: TRBV11-2; len: 13; d_gene: NA; j_gene: TRBJ1-5; abundance: NA
CDR3nt: TGTGCCAGCAGCTTAGAATGGTCGCAAGAGACCCAGTACTTC; CDR3aa: CASSLEWSQETQYF; v_gene: TRBV7-6; len: 14; d_gene: NA; j_gene: TRBJ2-5; abundance: NA
CDR3nt: TGTGCCAGCAGCCTCGTGCAGGGCGACTATGGCTACACCTTC; CDR3aa: CASSLVQGDYGYTF; v_gene: TRBV6-5; len: 14; d_gene: NA; j_gene: TRBJ1-2; abundance: NA
CDR3nt: TGTGCCAGCAGAGAACTAGCGGGGGGGCCGAAGGAGCAGTACTTC; CDR3aa: CASRELAGGPKEQYF; v_gene: TRBV2; len: 15; d_gene: TRBD2; j_gene: TRBJ2-7; abundance: NA
CDR3nt: TGTGCCAGCAGCTTGGACCGGGCCCCGCGCGAGCAGTACTTC; CDR3aa: CASSLDRAPREQYF; v_gene: TRBV5-5; len: 14; d_gene: NA; j_gene: TRBJ2-7; abundance: few
CDR3nt: TGTGCCAGCAGCCTAGCCGGGGCGGACTTTAGCGGGAGAGCAGATACGCAGTATTTT; CDR3aa: CASSLAGADFSGRADTQYF; v_gene: TRBV11-2; len: 19; d_gene: TRBD2; j_gene: TRBJ2-3; abundance: NA
CDR3nt: TGCGCCAGAGGGGGTTCCTCTGGGGCCAACGTCCTGACTTTC; CDR3aa: CARGGSSGANVLTF; v_gene: TRBV23-1; len: 14; d_gene: NA; j_gene: TRBJ2-6; abundance: NA
CDR3nt: TGCGCCAGCAGCTTGGAGGCTAGCGGGGCCTACAATGAGCAGTTCTTC; CDR3aa: CASSLEASGAYNEQFF; v_gene: TRBV5-1; len: 16; d_gene: TRBD2; j_gene: TRBJ2-1; abundance: few
CDR3nt: TGTGCCTGGACCCAGGGGTCGAGCTCCTACAATGAGCAGTTCTTC; CDR3aa: CAWTQGSSSYNEQFF; v_gene: TRBV30; len: 15; d_gene: NA; j_gene: TRBJ2-1; abundance: NA
CDR3nt: TGTGCCAGCAGTTTGGGCTTTGTTATGGAAGAGACCCAGTACTTC; CDR3aa: CASSLGFVMEETQYF; v_gene: TRBV28; len: 15; d_gene: NA; j_gene: TRBJ2-5; abundance: NA
CDR3nt: TGTGCCAGCAGCGGCGGTGGGAATATCGGCTACACCTTC; CDR3aa: CASSGGGNIGYTF; v_gene: TRBV9; len: 13; d_gene: NA; j_gene: TRBJ1-2; abundance: NA
CDR3nt: TGTGCCAGCAGCTCCTGGACTAGCGGGTACACAGATACGCAGTATTTT; CDR3aa: CASSSWTSGYTDTQYF; v_gene: TRBV7-2; len: 16; d_gene: TRBD2; j_gene: TRBJ2-3; abundance: NA
CDR3nt: TGTGCCAGTAGTGCCTTTAGCGGGAGTGACAATGAGCAGTTCTTC; CDR3aa: CASSAFSGSDNEQFF; v_gene: TRBV19; len: 15; d_gene: TRBD2; j_gene: TRBJ2-1; abundance: NA
CDR3nt: TGTGCCAGCAGCTTCTGGGACAGGGGCCACGAGCAGTACTTC; CDR3aa: CASSFWDRGHEQYF; v_gene: TRBV5-5; len: 14; d_gene: TRBD1; j_gene: TRBJ2-7; abundance: NA
CDR3nt: TGTGCCAGCTTCAGGGGAGGGTCCACAGATACGCAGTATTTT; CDR3aa: CASFRGGSTDTQYF; v_gene: TRBV27; len: 14; d_gene: NA; j_gene: TRBJ2-3; abundance: once
CDR3nt: TGTGCCAGCAGTGAATCCGCAGGGGGCATGGACGAGCAGTACTTC; CDR3aa: CASSESAGGMDEQYF; v_gene: TRBV2; len: 15; d_gene: TRBD1; j_gene: TRBJ2-7; abundance: NA
CDR3nt: TGTGCCAGTAGGGTGGAGGGAGAGGGCTACAATGAGCAGTTCTTC; CDR3aa: CASRVEGEGYNEQFF; v_gene: TRBV19; len: 15; d_gene: NA; j_gene: TRBJ2-1; abundance: once
CDR3nt: TGTGCCTGGGGTCCAGGGCCAGGGACGCTGGATGGCTACACCTTC; CDR3aa: CAWGPGPGTLDGYTF; v_gene: TRBV30; len: 15; d_gene: NA; j_gene: TRBJ1-2; abundance: NA
CDR3nt: TGTGCCAGCAGCCACGCTGAGCGGTACACCGGGGAGCTGTTTTTT; CDR3aa: CASSHAERYTGELFF; v_gene: TRBV5-5; len: 15; d_gene: NA; j_gene: TRBJ2-2; abundance: NA
CDR3nt: TGCGCCAGCAGCCCAGATCAGGATAGCCGCTACGAGCAGTACTTC; CDR3aa: CASSPDQDSRYEQYF; v_gene: TRBV4-1; len: 15; d_gene: NA; j_gene: TRBJ2-7; abundance: NA
CDR3nt: TGCAGCGTGGGGGGGACAGGGACGGGACTCGAGCAGTACTTC; CDR3aa: CSVGGTGTGLEQYF; v_gene: TRBV29-1; len: 14; d_gene: TRBD1; j_gene: TRBJ2-7; abundance: NA
CDR3nt: TGCGCCAGCAGCTTGGATACAGGGCCGAGCACAGATACGCAGTATTTT; CDR3aa: CASSLDTGPSTDTQYF; v_gene: TRBV5-1; len: 16; d_gene: NA; j_gene: TRBJ2-3; abundance: NA
CDR3nt: TGCGCCAGCAGCTTTACTGACCCAGGACAGCTAACGGGCTTCTCCTACAATGAGCAGTTCTTC; CDR3aa: CASSFTDPGQLTGFSYNEQFF; v_gene: TRBV5-1; len: 21; d_gene: NA; j_gene: TRBJ2-1; abundance: NA
CDR3nt: TGTGCCAGCAGCTCCAACGACCAGGACTACGAGCAGTACTTC; CDR3aa: CASSSNDQDYEQYF; v_gene: TRBV7-9; len: 14; d_gene: NA; j_gene: TRBJ2-7; abundance: NA
CDR3nt: TGTGCCACCAGCAGAGATTTACTAGCGGACCAAGAGACCCAGTACTTC; CDR3aa: CATSRDLLADQETQYF; v_gene: TRBV15; len: 16; d_gene: TRBD2; j_gene: TRBJ2-5; abundance: NA
CDR3nt: TGTGCCAGCAGTTCGATGTTTCCCGGGGAGCTGTTTTTT; CDR3aa: CASSSMFPGELFF; v_gene: TRBV6-5; len: 13; d_gene: NA; j_gene: TRBJ2-2; abundance: NA
CDR3nt: TGCGCCAGCAGCCAATTGTGGGACAGTTTCTTTTACGAGCAGTACTTC; CDR3aa: CASSQLWDSFFYEQYF; v_gene: TRBV4-1; len: 16; d_gene: TRBD1; j_gene: TRBJ2-7; abundance: NA
CDR3nt: TGTGCCAGCAGTCCCACGACCACAGATACGCAGTATTTT; CDR3aa: CASSPTTTDTQYF; v_gene: TRBV25-1; len: 13; d_gene: NA; j_gene: TRBJ2-3; abundance: NA
CDR3nt: TGTGCCATCAGTGAGAGCTGGGGTAATGAGCAGTTCTTC; CDR3aa: CAISESWGNEQFF; v_gene: TRBV10-3; len: 13; d_gene: NA; j_gene: TRBJ2-1; abundance: NA
CDR3nt: TGTGCCAGCAGCTTAGATTGGGGTCTAGCGGGGGGGCCGGGAGAGACCCAGTACTTC; CDR3aa: CASSLDWGLAGGPGETQYF; v_gene: TRBV11-2; len: 19; d_gene: TRBD2; j_gene: TRBJ2-5; abundance: once
CDR3nt: TGTGCCAGTACGAATACCGACACCGGGGAGCTGTTTTTT; CDR3aa: CASTNTDTGELFF; v_gene: TRBV19; len: 13; d_gene: NA; j_gene: TRBJ2-2; abundance: NA
CDR3nt: TGTGCCAGCAGCTCCCAACGAGGGACAGGGTACAATGAGCAGTTCTTC; CDR3aa: CASSSQRGTGYNEQFF; v_gene: TRBV7-9; len: 16; d_gene: TRBD1; j_gene: TRBJ2-1; abundance: NA
CDR3nt: TGTGCCAGCAAACAGGCGGGGAACACTGAAGCTTTCTTT; CDR3aa: CASKQAGNTEAFF; v_gene: TRBV2; len: 13; d_gene: NA; j_gene: TRBJ1-1; abundance: once
CDR3nt: TGCGCCAGCAGCACCTACACTACCTCCTACAATGAGCAGTTCTTC; CDR3aa: CASSTYTTSYNEQFF; v_gene: TRBV5-1; len: 15; d_gene: NA; j_gene: TRBJ2-1; abundance: NA
CDR3nt: TGTGCCAGCATAGCTGGGACAGGGATCTACGAGCAGTACTTC; CDR3aa: CASIAGTGIYEQYF; v_gene: TRBV2; len: 14; d_gene: TRBD1; j_gene: TRBJ2-7; abundance: NA
CDR3nt: TGTGCCAGCAGTCATTCGGGGGACCTTACCTACGAGCAGTACTTC; CDR3aa: CASSHSGDLTYEQYF; v_gene: TRBV7-2; len: 15; d_gene: NA; j_gene: TRBJ2-7; abundance: NA
CDR3nt: TGTGCCAGCAGCCTGCAGACAGGGGTCACTGAAGCTTTCTTT; CDR3aa: CASSLQTGVTEAFF; v_gene: TRBV13; len: 14; d_gene: TRBD1; j_gene: TRBJ1-1; abundance: NA
CDR3nt: TGTGCCAGCAGCCCATCGGGGGGGCATACTTTGAACACTGAAGCTTTCTTT; CDR3aa: CASSPSGGHTLNTEAFF; v_gene: TRBV7-9; len: 17; d_gene: NA; j_gene: TRBJ1-1; abundance: NA
CDR3nt: TGTGCCACCAGCAGCACCGGGACAGGGGGCGACGAGCAGTACTTC; CDR3aa: CATSSTGTGGDEQYF; v_gene: TRBV15; len: 15; d_gene: TRBD1; j_gene: TRBJ2-7; abundance: NA
CDR3nt: TGCGCCAGCAGCCAAGATGTCGTACAGGGCTCCCAGCCCCAGCATTTT; CDR3aa: CASSQDVVQGSQPQHF; v_gene: TRBV4-3; len: 16; d_gene: NA; j_gene: TRBJ1-5; abundance: once
CDR3nt: TGTGCCAGCAGCGTAGCCCGGACAGGGGTAGACACCGGGGAGCTGTTTTTT; CDR3aa: CASSVARTGVDTGELFF; v_gene: TRBV9; len: 17; d_gene: TRBD1; j_gene: TRBJ2-2; abundance: once
CDR3nt: TGTGCCACCAGCAGAGATGGAGAAAAACTGTTTTTT; CDR3aa: CATSRDGEKLFF; v_gene: TRBV15; len: 12; d_gene: NA; j_gene: TRBJ1-4; abundance: NA
CDR3nt: TGCGCCAGCAACGGACTAGCGGAAAACACCGGGGAGCTGTTTTTT; CDR3aa: CASNGLAENTGELFF; v_gene: TRBV5-1; len: 15; d_gene: TRBD2; j_gene: TRBJ2-2; abundance: NA
CDR3nt: TGTGCCAGCACCGAAGATAGGACTAGGGGGACCCAGTACTTC; CDR3aa: CASTEDRTRGTQYF; v_gene: TRBV6-1; len: 14; d_gene: TRBD2; j_gene: TRBJ2-5; abundance: NA
CDR3nt: TGTGCCAGCAGTTACGCGTCAGGGGGCTCCTTGGATGAGCAGTTCTTC; CDR3aa: CASSYASGGSLDEQFF; v_gene: TRBV6-5; len: 16; d_gene: TRBD1; j_gene: TRBJ2-1; abundance: once
CDR3nt: TGTGCCAGCAGCTTATCGGGGTTCCCCACTAATGAAAAACTGTTTTTT; CDR3aa: CASSLSGFPTNEKLFF; v_gene: TRBV7-8; len: 16; d_gene: NA; j_gene: TRBJ1-4; abundance: NA